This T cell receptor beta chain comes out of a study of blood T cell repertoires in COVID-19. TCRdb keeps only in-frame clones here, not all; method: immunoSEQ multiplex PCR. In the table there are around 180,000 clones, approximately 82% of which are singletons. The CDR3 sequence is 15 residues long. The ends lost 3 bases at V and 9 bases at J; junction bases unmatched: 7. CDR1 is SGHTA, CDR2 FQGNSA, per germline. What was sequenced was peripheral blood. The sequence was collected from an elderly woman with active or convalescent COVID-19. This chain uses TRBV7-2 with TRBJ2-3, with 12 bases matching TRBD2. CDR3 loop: CASSFLAGGANTQYF. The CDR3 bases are TGTGCCAGCAGCTTTCTAGCGGGAGGGGCAAACACGCAGTATTTT.